The 21 T cell receptor beta chains below all came from one sample that was sequenced in a study of human T cells and chemical hapten exposure. Time point meaning: patch test 1, 2 weeks after DPC sensitization. The treatment is: therapeutic diphenylcyclopropenone sensitization with weekly scalp DPC. MiXCR was run by TCRdb on the RACE reads, yielding one entry per CDR3 protein. The sample carries roughly 160,000 distinct CDR3 sequences, roughly 14% recorded once. The sequenced sample was whole blood, obtained in connection with sensitization to the hapten diphenylcyclopropenone (DPC). The receptors here all came from a woman in her 30s with alopecia areata. Some clones in this sample may be carry-over from other donors' samples.

V and J are TRBV20-1 and TRBJ1-2, with a weak D call TRBD1 (6 bases). The CDR3 loop spans 14 amino acids. Germline V gives CDR1 DFQATT, CDR2 SNEGSKA (reference sequence). V was trimmed by 3 bases and J by 0 bases, leaving 11 bases between them. CDR3 region: CSASPTGANYGYTF. The CDR3 bases are TGCAGTGCTAGCCCGACAGGCGCTAACTATGGCTACACCTTC.

This clonotype came up a few times. CDR3 in DNA: TGTGCCAGCAGCCAAGACCCTGGATGGGGCGATGGCTACACCTTC. Residues: CASSQDPGWGDGYTF. This chain links TRBV3-1 with TRBJ1-2, with D possibly being TRBD1 (5 bases). Germline V lookup: CDR1 LGHDT, CDR2 YNNKEL (reference sequence). V was trimmed by 0 bases and J by 6 bases, leaving 14 bases between them. This CDR3 contains 15 residues.

This clonotype was picked up many times. The V call is TRBV20-1, the J call TRBJ2-2, with D unclear. The V and J ends lost 5 bases and 0 bases respectively, with 7 bases between them. The CDR3 is 13 residues long. Germline V gene data show CDR1 as DFQATT and CDR2 as SNEGSKA (reference sequence). The CDR3 is CSARRPNTGELFF. DNA for the CDR3: TGCAGTGCTCGACGGCCGAACACCGGGGAGCTGTTTTTT.

The chain couples TRBV7-9 to TRBJ2-1; D possibly corresponds to TRBD1 (7 bases). The germline gives CDR1 SEHNR, CDR2 FQNEAQ (reference sequence). V shed 4 bases and J shed 7 bases, with 17 bases lying between them. This CDR3 has 15 residues. The CDR3 DNA sequence: TGTGCCAGCAGCTATACAGGGGCCCGGGGGAATGAGCAGTTCTTC. The encoded protein is CASSYTGARGNEQFF.

This chain joins TRBV2 and TRBJ2-7, with 7 bases fitting TRBD1. In germline, CDR1 is SNHLY, CDR2 FYNNEI. The V gene end was trimmed by 10 bases and the J gene end by 1 base; junction bases not matched to a gene: 10. The CDR3 totals 14 residues. CDR3: CAIEGQNFSYEQYF. In DNA, the CDR3 is TGTGCCATCGAGGGACAGAATTTTTCCTACGAGCAGTACTTC.

The J gene is TRBJ1-1, the V gene TRBV20-1, with 7 bases matching TRBD1. Germline trimming cut 6 bases from V and 0 bases from J; bases unmatched to any gene: 7. This CDR3 is 14 amino acids long. Germline-derived CDR1 and CDR2 are DFQATT and SNEGSKA (reference sequence). The DNA for the CDR3 is TGCAGTGCCTCACCCGGGACAGTGAACACTGAAGCTTTCTTT. As protein: CSASPGTVNTEAFF.

This clonotype was observed at least ten times. The chain links TRBV9 to TRBJ2-5; tentatively, D is TRBD1 (5 bases). Trimming removed 0 bases at V and 5 bases at J, with 17 bases between. CDR3 length: 16 residues. CDR1 is SGDLS and CDR2 is YYNGEE in the germline V gene. The CDR3 nucleotides read TGTGCCAGCAGCGTAGCTTCGGGCAGGTCAGGGGAGACCCAGTACTTC. Protein product: CASSVASGRSGETQYF.

The V call is TRBV20-1, the J call TRBJ1-6, with a tentative D call TRBD1 (6 bases). The germline V gene has CDR1 DFQATT and CDR2 SNEGSKA (reference sequence). Between the trimmed V and J ends, which lost 0 bases and 7 bases, there was a span of 13 bases. The CDR3 totals 15 residues. The CDR3 DNA is TGCAGTGCTAGAGATGAAACCAGGGGCAATTCACCCCTCCACTTT. It specifies CSARDETRGNSPLHF.

The chain couples TRBV7-2 to TRBJ1-5, with D unresolved. Trimming stripped 1 base from V and 0 bases from J, with 7 bases between. CDR1 is SGHTA and CDR2 is FQGNSA in the germline V gene. CDR3 length: 15 residues. CDR3 sequence: CASSLVGFSNQPQHF. DNA of the CDR3: TGTGCCAGCAGCTTAGTCGGGTTTAGCAATCAGCCCCAGCATTTT.

This clonotype was observed a handful of times. This rearrangement joins TRBV7-9 to TRBJ2-7; TRBD2 might be the D (5 bases). The length of the CDR3 is 13 residues. V dropped 4 bases and J dropped 4 bases, with 11 bases sitting between them. Germline assignment: CDR1 SEHNR and CDR2 FQNEAQ (reference sequence). CDR3 in amino acids: CASSWWTGYEQYF. CDR3 bases: TGTGCCAGCAGCTGGTGGACTGGATACGAGCAGTACTTC.

This clonotype showed up just a few times. The chain recombines TRBV5-1 with TRBJ1-4; D is unresolved. The CDR3 extends over 14 amino acids. Germline V gene lookup returns CDR1 SGHRS and CDR2 YFSETQ. Trimming took 0 bases from V and 8 from J, leaving 11 bases between them. CDR3 in amino acids: CASSLGWQSEKLFF. CDR3 DNA: TGCGCCAGCAGCTTGGGATGGCAGTCAGAAAAACTGTTTTTT.

The rearrangement links TRBV7-9 to TRBJ2-3; unclear D gene. The V and J ends lost 2 bases and 2 bases respectively, with 5 bases between them. Looked up from germline, CDR1 is SEHNR and CDR2 is FQNEAQ (reference sequence). The CDR3 consists of 13 residues. CDR3 region: CASSLYNTDTQYF. The DNA of the CDR3 is TGTGCCAGCAGCTTATACAACACAGATACGCAGTATTTT.

The rearrangement uses TRBV11-3 and TRBJ2-4; D unresolved. Germline-derived CDR1 and CDR2 are SGHNT and YENEEA. V lost 0 bases, J lost 8 bases, and 5 bases lay in between. The CDR3 covers 12 residues. The CDR3 bases are TGTGCCAGCAGCTTAGATACTCACATTCAGTACTTC. Translated, it gives CASSLDTHIQYF.

V usage is TRBV28 and J usage is TRBJ1-4; D call uncertain. Germline-derived CDR1 and CDR2 are MDHEN and SYDVKM. V was pared by 3 bases and J by 16 bases, with 12 bases between. The CDR3 runs to 11 residues. Here the CDR3 DNA reads TGTGCCAGCAGTTTTGCCTCCGCGGAGTTTTTT. As protein: CASSFASAEFF.

This clonotype has only a few counts. The chain links TRBV4-3 to TRBJ1-4; D is undetermined. The CDR3 extends over 13 amino acids. V was clipped by 5 bases and J by 7 bases, with 11 bases between them. Per the germline V gene, CDR1 is LGHNA and CDR2 is YSLEER. The CDR3 reads CASSYLWSEKLFF. The CDR3 bases are TGCGCCAGCAGCTACCTTTGGAGTGAAAAACTGTTTTTT.

This clonotype appeared a few times. J is TRBJ2-7 and V is TRBV5-5, with 7 bases lining up with TRBD1. Germline V gene data show CDR1 as SGHKS and CDR2 as YYEKEE (reference sequence). The CDR3 loop spans 14 amino acids. Trimming at V came to 4 bases and at J to 0 bases, leaving 4 bases not matched to a gene. The CDR3 DNA reads as TGTGCCAGCAGCGTAACAGGGGCCTCCTACGAGCAGTACTTC. Its protein is CASSVTGASYEQYF.

CDR3 residues: CAISDPDRETQYF. CDR3 nucleotides: TGTGCCATCAGTGACCCCGACCGAGAGACCCAGTACTTC. The chain carries TRBV10-3 and TRBJ2-5; D gene ambiguous. Germline V gene lookup returns CDR1 ENHRY and CDR2 SYGVKD. The germline V and J ends were trimmed by 3 bases and 4 bases, with 9 bases remaining between them. This CDR3 is built from 13 residues.

V gene TRBV13 combines with J gene TRBJ1-2, with unresolved D. V gave up 1 base and J gave up 5 bases, with 14 bases separating them. The CDR3 runs to 15 residues. Germline V gene lookup returns CDR1 PRHDT and CDR2 FYEKMQ (reference sequence). This CDR3 reads CASSLVSGVGYGYTF. The CDR3 DNA reads as TGTGCCAGCAGCTTAGTATCCGGAGTAGGGTATGGCTACACCTTC.

This clonotype came up a few times. V and J are TRBV29-1 and TRBJ2-2, with D possibly matching TRBD1 (6 bases). The V gene's germline CDR1 is SQVTM and CDR2 ANQGSEA. V lost 0 bases and J 5 bases, leaving 16 bases between the germline ends. The CDR3 consists of 16 residues. CDR3 nucleotides: TGCAGCGTTGAAGATCGGACAGAACCTGCTACCGGGGAGCTGTTTTTT. Translating it yields CSVEDRTEPATGELFF.

This clonotype was picked up a small number of times. In nucleotides, the CDR3 is TGCGCCAGCAGCTTGGGACAGCAAGATACGCAGTATTTT. Translating gives CASSLGQQDTQYF. The J gene is TRBJ2-3, the V gene TRBV5-1; possibly TRBD1 for D (5 bases). The CDR3 has 13 amino acids. V was trimmed by 0 bases and J by 5 bases, leaving 7 bases between them. Germline V gene lookup returns CDR1 SGHRS and CDR2 YFSETQ.

This clonotype was counted a few times. V gene TRBV19 combines with J gene TRBJ1-5; 7 bases align to TRBD1. CDR1 and CDR2 from the germline V gene are LNHDA and SQIVND (reference sequence). This CDR3 has 17 residues. J gave up 7 bases and V 4 bases, and 16 bases lay outside the gene matches. The chain's CDR3 is CASSTGFGGGARQPQHF. The CDR3 DNA reads TGTGCCAGTAGTACAGGATTCGGAGGGGGCGCGAGACAGCCCCAGCATTTT. The full variable domain, in which reference TRBV19 and TRBJ1-5 provide the parts outside the CDR3, is DGGITQSPKYLFRKEGQNVTLSCEQNLNHDAMYWYRQDPGQGLRLIYYSQIVNDFQKGDIAEGYSVSREKKESFPLTVTSAQKNPTAFYLCASSTGFGGGARQPQHFGDGTRLSIL.